This TCR beta chain was retrieved from a study of T cell responses to AZD1222 COVID-19 vaccine. Study-wide results and limits: Two AZD1222 doses significantly raised spike-specific TCR breadth and depth over controls. At baseline, seropositivity was found in only a handful of AZD1222 recipients. Donors were mostly white British, more females; clonal diversity possibly underestimated.

Of note for this clone: Its antigen remains unidentified.

Measured with immunoSEQ multiplex PCR; TCRdb has only the in-frame clones, and not every one. In the table there are roughly 84,000 clones, roughly 85% of which are singletons. The TCR was taken from an adult who received the AZD1222 COVID-19 vaccine. The specimen was peripheral blood, collected 28 days after the second AZD1222 dose.

The CDR3 loop reads CASSSTGTTEAFF. CDR3 nucleotides: TGTGCCAGCAGCTCCACCGGGACAACTGAAGCTTTCTTT. J is TRBJ1-1 and V is TRBV7-3; TRBD1 is a possible D gene (6 bases). Trimming pared 4 bases from V and 5 bases from J, leaving 11 bases between. There are 13 residues in the CDR3. CDR1 SGHTA and CDR2 FQGTGA come from the germline V gene. The full variable domain, with the rest looked up from reference TRBV7-3 and TRBJ1-1, is GAGVSQTPSNKVTEKGKYVELRCDPISGHTALYWYRQSLGQGPEFLIYFQGTGAADDSGLPNDRFFAVRPEGSVSTLKIQRTERGDSAVYLCASSSTGTTEAFFGQGTRLTVV.